Listed below are T cell receptor beta chains from one sample, sequenced in a study of T cells in Graves' hyperthyroidism and ophthalmopathy. TCRdb called the multiplex PCR reads again in MiXCR, with one record for every CDR3 protein. The table includes some 510,000 distinct CDR3 sequences, around 21% detected once. The material sequenced was blood. The receptors originated from a man aged 18 to 30 with Graves' hyperthyroidism. The CDR3 runs from the conserved cysteine through the conserved F or W. The D gene is left open where the match is weak. Some rows mark clone size as missing; the rest say once, few, many or name a class of expanded clone.

D: .; size: many; J: TRBJ2-2; V: TRBV6-5; DNA: TGTGCCAGCAGTTACTCAGGTTTAGAGGGGGAGCTGTTTTTT; CDR3: CASSYSGLEGELFF
D: .; size: .; J: TRBJ1-1; V: TRBV19; DNA: TGTGCCAGTAGCCCGTTGAGGCAGGGAGTAGCTGAAGCTTTCTTT; CDR3: CASSPLRQGVAEAFF
D: .; size: many; J: TRBJ2-3; V: TRBV6-5; DNA: TGTGCCAGCAGTTACGAGGGGGGGACAACAGATACGCAGTATTTT; CDR3: CASSYEGGTTDTQYF
D: .; size: many; J: TRBJ1-1; V: TRBV20-1; DNA: TGCAGTGCTAGAGGGGCAGGGAGAAACACTGAAGCTTTCTTT; CDR3: CSARGAGRNTEAFF
D: .; size: many; J: TRBJ1-2; V: TRBV3-1; DNA: TGTGCCAGCAGCCCACACGAGGCACACTATGGCTACACCTTC; CDR3: CASSPHEAHYGYTF
D: .; size: few; J: TRBJ1-2; V: TRBV12-5; DNA: TGTGCTAGTGGTTTGGTCGGCTGGGGCTACACCTTC; CDR3: CASGLVGWGYTF
D: .; size: .; J: TRBJ1-6; V: TRBV20-1; DNA: TGCAGTGCTAGGGATCAGGTTCTGGCCCTCCACTTT; CDR3: CSARDQVLALHF
D: .; size: many; J: TRBJ2-7; V: TRBV7-9; DNA: TGTGCCAGCAGCCCTAGGACACCCTACGAGCAGTACTTC; CDR3: CASSPRTPYEQYF
D: TRBD1; size: few; J: TRBJ1-2; V: TRBV19; DNA: TGTGCCAGTCTCCCCGGGACAGGGGGCGGTATCAACTATGGCTACACCTTC; CDR3: CASLPGTGGGINYGYTF
D: .; size: .; J: TRBJ1-5; V: TRBV28; DNA: TGTGCCAGCAGTTTATTTACCGGGGCTCGGCCCCAGCATTTT; CDR3: CASSLFTGARPQHF
D: .; size: .; J: TRBJ2-2; V: TRBV6-5; DNA: TGTGCCAGCAGTTACATTGGCGAGGAGCTGTTTTTT; CDR3: CASSYIGEELFF
D: .; size: .; J: TRBJ2-7; V: TRBV6-2/TRBV6-3; DNA: TGTGCCAGCAGTGGTCTCATACCCCTCTACGAGCAGTACTTC; CDR3: CASSGLIPLYEQYF
D: .; size: many; J: TRBJ2-2; V: TRBV24-1; DNA: TGTGCCACCAGTGATTCGGACACGAACACCGGGGAGCTGTTTTTT; CDR3: CATSDSDTNTGELFF
D: .; size: many; J: TRBJ2-7; V: TRBV5-1; DNA: TGCGCCAGCAGCTTGGCTAACGAGCAGTACTTC; CDR3: CASSLANEQYF
D: TRBD2; size: .; J: TRBJ2-7; V: TRBV20-1; DNA: TGCAGTGCAACCGGACTCAGACTAGCGGGGGGCCCCTACGAGCAGTACTTC; CDR3: CSATGLRLAGGPYEQYF
D: TRBD1; size: many; J: TRBJ2-5; V: TRBV19; DNA: TGTGCCAGTAGTACTGTTCGAGCCGTCGACAGGGGGCGAAGAGAGACCCAGTACTTC; CDR3: CASSTVRAVDRGRRETQYF
D: .; size: many; J: TRBJ1-2; V: TRBV29-1; DNA: TGCAGCGCCGATAGGCAGGAGCAGGCGGGTGGCTACACCTTC; CDR3: CSADRQEQAGGYTF
D: .; size: few; J: TRBJ1-2; V: TRBV4-2; DNA: TGTGCCAGCAGCCAAGGAGGGCTCAGTAGCTATGGCTACACCTTC; CDR3: CASSQGGLSSYGYTF
D: .; size: .; J: TRBJ2-7; V: TRBV14; DNA: TGTGCCAGCAGCCAATTGGGCGGGACGGGGTCCTACGAGCAGTACTTC; CDR3: CASSQLGGTGSYEQYF
D: .; size: many; J: TRBJ2-2; V: TRBV30; DNA: TGTGCCTGGACAAGGCAGGGCGGTCATACCGGGGAGCTGTTTTTT; CDR3: CAWTRQGGHTGELFF
D: .; size: many; J: TRBJ1-2; V: TRBV12-3/TRBV12-4; DNA: TGTGCCAGCAGTGCGCACAGGGATAACTATGGCTACACCTTC; CDR3: CASSAHRDNYGYTF
D: .; size: many; J: TRBJ1-5; V: TRBV19; DNA: TGTGCTACTATTAGCAATCAGCCCCAGCATTTT; CDR3: CATISNQPQHF
D: TRBD1; size: .; J: TRBJ2-7; V: TRBV29-1; DNA: TGCAGCGTTGCAAGGACAGGGGGACGCGGCGAGCAGTACTTC; CDR3: CSVARTGGRGEQYF
D: .; size: many; J: TRBJ1-2; V: TRBV19; DNA: TGTGCCAGTAAAGCAGGGCAATCGACTTCCTATGGCTACACCTTC; CDR3: CASKAGQSTSYGYTF
D: TRBD1; size: many; J: TRBJ2-5; V: TRBV19; DNA: TGTGCCAGTAGTATCCAGGGGGCGTATGAGACCCAGTACTTC; CDR3: CASSIQGAYETQYF
D: .; size: many; J: TRBJ1-1; V: TRBV7-9; DNA: TGTGCCAGCAGCCCCCCTTGGGGCCCGGGGACTGAAGCTTTCTTT; CDR3: CASSPPWGPGTEAFF
D: .; size: few; J: TRBJ2-7; V: TRBV20-1; DNA: TGCAGTGCTAGAGATCTCGGCAGGGGCGAAAGCTACGAGCAGTACTTC; CDR3: CSARDLGRGESYEQYF
D: .; size: few; J: TRBJ1-5; V: TRBV12-5; DNA: TGTGCTAGTGCCCCGGGGTGGGGAGAATGGCAGCCCCAGCATTTT; CDR3: CASAPGWGEWQPQHF
D: .; size: .; J: TRBJ2-7; V: TRBV27; DNA: TGTGCCAGCAGTTTCCCTGCAGTTTACCGCTCCTACGAGCAGTACTTC; CDR3: CASSFPAVYRSYEQYF
D: TRBD1; size: many; J: TRBJ1-3; V: TRBV29-1; DNA: TGCAGCGTTGACCGACAGGGGCCCGGAAACACCATATATTTT; CDR3: CSVDRQGPGNTIYF
D: TRBD1; size: .; J: TRBJ2-7; V: TRBV30; DNA: TGTGCCTGGAGACCAGGGGGCAACGAGCAGTACTTC; CDR3: CAWRPGGNEQYF
D: TRBD2; size: few; J: TRBJ2-2; V: TRBV6-5; DNA: TGTGCCAGCAGTTACTCGATTGGGAGGGCCGGGGAGCTGTTTTTT; CDR3: CASSYSIGRAGELFF
D: .; size: many; J: TRBJ1-2; V: TRBV11-2; DNA: TGTGCCAGCAGCCACCGGACGGCGGTTGGCTACACCTTC; CDR3: CASSHRTAVGYTF
D: .; size: many; J: TRBJ2-7; V: TRBV19; DNA: TGTGCCAGTAGTATCGGCAGGGCACGAGAGCAGTACTTC; CDR3: CASSIGRAREQYF
D: TRBD1; size: many; J: TRBJ2-7; V: TRBV27; DNA: TGTGCCAGCAGCTTTAGCGCCGGGACAGGGGGCTACGAGCAGTACTTC; CDR3: CASSFSAGTGGYEQYF
D: TRBD1; size: many; J: TRBJ2-7; V: TRBV6-1; DNA: TGTGCCAGCAGTGGGGGGACAGGGCCCTACGAGCAGTACTTC; CDR3: CASSGGTGPYEQYF
D: TRBD2; size: .; J: TRBJ2-7; V: TRBV12-3/TRBV12-4; DNA: TGTGCCAGCAGGCCTAGCGGGAGCCCTAGTGAGCAGTACTTC; CDR3: CASRPSGSPSEQYF
D: .; size: .; J: TRBJ1-1; V: TRBV12-3/TRBV12-4; DNA: TGTGCCAGCAGTTTACAGGGGATTAGGACTGAAGCTTTCTTT; CDR3: CASSLQGIRTEAFF
D: .; size: .; J: TRBJ1-1; V: TRBV15; DNA: TGTGCCACCAGCACGGGTGGAATTGGGAACACTGAAGCTTTCTTT; CDR3: CATSTGGIGNTEAFF
D: .; size: many; J: TRBJ1-6; V: TRBV10-3; DNA: TGTGCCATCAGTGGCGTCGTTAATTCACCCCTCCACTTT; CDR3: CAISGVVNSPLHF
D: .; size: many; J: TRBJ1-1; V: TRBV11-2; DNA: TGTGCCAGCAGCTCCTGGAGAACTGAAGCTTTCTTT; CDR3: CASSSWRTEAFF
D: .; size: many; J: TRBJ1-2; V: TRBV30; DNA: TGTGCCGCAGGCTTAGATGGCTACACCTTC; CDR3: CAAGLDGYTF
D: .; size: .; J: TRBJ2-7; V: TRBV11-2; DNA: TGTGCCAGCAGCCACCCCGGGGTGTACGAGCAGTACTTC; CDR3: CASSHPGVYEQYF
D: .; size: many; J: TRBJ2-7; V: TRBV19; DNA: TGTGCCAGTAGTATAAAGGAGGGGGAGCAGTACTTC; CDR3: CASSIKEGEQYF